This TCR beta chain was captured by sequencing in a study of PD-1 blockade in mismatch repair-deficient tumors. The assay was immunoSEQ multiplex PCR, and TCRdb's table has in-frame clones only and misses some. The table has some 22,000 clones, 70% to 90% seen once. Germline lookup yields CDR1 MNHEY and CDR2 SVGAGI. The CDR3 loop spans 11 amino acids. Trimming stripped 4 bases from V and 14 bases from J, with 12 bases between. Sample: peripheral blood, taken 2 weeks after starting pembrolizumab. This TCR came from an adult with mismatch repair-deficient cancer. The chain is built from TRBV6-5 and TRBJ2-1, with D perhaps assigned TRBD1 or TRBD2 (5 bases each). The CDR3: CASSSGTREFF. As DNA, the CDR3 is TGTGCCAGCAGTTCCGGGACCCGGGAGTTCTTC.